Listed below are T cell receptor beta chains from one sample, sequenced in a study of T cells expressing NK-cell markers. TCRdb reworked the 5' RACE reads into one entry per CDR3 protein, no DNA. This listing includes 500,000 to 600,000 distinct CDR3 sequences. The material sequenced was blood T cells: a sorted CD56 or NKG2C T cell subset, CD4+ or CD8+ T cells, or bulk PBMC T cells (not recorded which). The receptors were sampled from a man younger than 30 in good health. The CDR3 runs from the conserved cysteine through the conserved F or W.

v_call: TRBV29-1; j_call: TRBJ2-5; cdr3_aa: CSVLGLYQETQYF
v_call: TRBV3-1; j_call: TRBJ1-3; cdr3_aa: CASSQDNTRNTIYF
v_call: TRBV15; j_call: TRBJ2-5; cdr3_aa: CATRPRWLETQYF
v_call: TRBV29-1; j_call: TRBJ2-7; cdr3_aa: CSALSGRNTYEQYF
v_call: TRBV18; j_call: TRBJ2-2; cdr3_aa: CASSPGNTGELFF
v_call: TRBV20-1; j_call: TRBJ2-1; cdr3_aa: CSARDPLLAGENEQFF
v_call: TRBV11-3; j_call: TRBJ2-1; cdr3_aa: CASSLGRLSDEQFF
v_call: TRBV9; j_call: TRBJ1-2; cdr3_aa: CASSVGGQGNYGYTF
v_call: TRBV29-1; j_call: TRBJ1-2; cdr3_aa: CSVGSRDRGRGGYTF
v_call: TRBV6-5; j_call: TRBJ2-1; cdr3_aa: CASSYVQWGEQFF
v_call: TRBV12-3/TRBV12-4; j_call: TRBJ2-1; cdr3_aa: CASSLRGDTYYNEQFF
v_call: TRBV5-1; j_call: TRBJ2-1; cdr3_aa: CASTGTGSFNEQFF
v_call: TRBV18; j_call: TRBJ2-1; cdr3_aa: CASSPRDRGEQFF
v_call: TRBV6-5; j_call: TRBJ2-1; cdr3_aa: CASSPASGMYNEQFF
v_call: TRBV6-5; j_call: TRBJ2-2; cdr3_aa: CASSYSGGAVTGELFF
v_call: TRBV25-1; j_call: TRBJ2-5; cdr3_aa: CASSERSGSEQETQYF
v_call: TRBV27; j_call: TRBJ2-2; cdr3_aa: CASTPSGGYTGELFF
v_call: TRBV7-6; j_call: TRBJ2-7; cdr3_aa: CASSLGPGPGEQYF
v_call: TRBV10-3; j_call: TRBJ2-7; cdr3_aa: CAISETQPIYEQYF
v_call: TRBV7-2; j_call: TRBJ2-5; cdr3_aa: CASSLWGRKEETQYF
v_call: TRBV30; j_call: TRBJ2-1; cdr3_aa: CAWSLAGSSYNEQFF
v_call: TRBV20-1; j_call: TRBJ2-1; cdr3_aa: CSAAQGYGKGATEQFF
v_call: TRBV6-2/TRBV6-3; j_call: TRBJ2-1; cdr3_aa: CASGSGTLYNEQFF
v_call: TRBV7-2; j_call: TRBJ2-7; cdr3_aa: CASRLRLAGIYEQYF
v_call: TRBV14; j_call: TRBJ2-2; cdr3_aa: CASSQEWDTHTGELFF
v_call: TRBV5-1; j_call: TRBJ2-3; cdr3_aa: CASSGRIGTDTQYF
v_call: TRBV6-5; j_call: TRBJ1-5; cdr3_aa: CASRTGYGNQPQHF
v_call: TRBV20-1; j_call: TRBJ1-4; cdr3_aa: CSANYRGRDEKLFF
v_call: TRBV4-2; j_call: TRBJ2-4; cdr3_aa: CASSQDRAAGTGFDIQYF
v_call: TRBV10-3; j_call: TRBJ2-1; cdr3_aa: CAISERRDEQFF
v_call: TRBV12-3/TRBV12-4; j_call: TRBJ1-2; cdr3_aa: CASRGPSPGGHGYTF
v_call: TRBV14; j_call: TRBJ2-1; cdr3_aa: CASSQGGLAGPYNEQFF
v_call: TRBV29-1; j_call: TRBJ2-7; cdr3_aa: CSVTADRGIEQYF
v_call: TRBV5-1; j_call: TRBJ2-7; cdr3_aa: CASSPSGTGERSAYEQYF
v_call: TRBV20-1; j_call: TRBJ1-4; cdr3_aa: CSARGGNNEKLFF
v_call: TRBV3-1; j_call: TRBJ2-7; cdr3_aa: CASSQVSPFREGSSYEQYF
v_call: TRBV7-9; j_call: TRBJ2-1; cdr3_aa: CASSNSGRLANEQFF
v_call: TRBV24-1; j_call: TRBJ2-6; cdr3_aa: CATSESKTGLSGANVLTF
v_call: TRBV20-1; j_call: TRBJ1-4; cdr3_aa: CSARKPTGQGEKLFF
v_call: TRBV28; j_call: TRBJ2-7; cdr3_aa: CASSSRDRGWHEQYF
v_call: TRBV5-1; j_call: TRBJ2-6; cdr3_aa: CASSLMGSGANVLTF